This TCR beta chain emerged from a study of long-term antiretroviral therapy in people with HIV. In the case of this clone: Its antigen is as yet unknown.

PBMC samples from each donor numbered at least one pre-ART and at least two post-ART. The samples comprised roughly 0.9-10 million cryopreserved PBMC ahead of DNA extraction. V was cut by 2 bases and J by 3 bases, with 5 bases left in between. CDR1 and CDR2 (germline): SGHDN, FVKESK. The length of the CDR3 is 12 residues. Running of the v3.0 immunoSEQ assay took place at survey level. TCRdb's copy holds only in-frame clones and misses some; the assay was immunoSEQ multiplex PCR. The table records some 25,000 clones, around nine tenths of them present only once. Regarding the study as a whole: Post-ART samples showed increased diversity that remained below transplant donor control levels. Clones that had undergone expansion before ART dominated the repertoire at all time points.

Here the sequenced sample was unsorted PBMCs, taken about 4.3 years after starting antiretroviral therapy. The rearrangement joins TRBV14 to TRBJ2-7; no clear D. The source of this sequence is a man aged 30-40 years with HIV. Here the CDR3 DNA reads TGTGCCAGCAGCCAATACAACTACGAGCAGTACTTC. Its translation is CASSQYNYEQYF.